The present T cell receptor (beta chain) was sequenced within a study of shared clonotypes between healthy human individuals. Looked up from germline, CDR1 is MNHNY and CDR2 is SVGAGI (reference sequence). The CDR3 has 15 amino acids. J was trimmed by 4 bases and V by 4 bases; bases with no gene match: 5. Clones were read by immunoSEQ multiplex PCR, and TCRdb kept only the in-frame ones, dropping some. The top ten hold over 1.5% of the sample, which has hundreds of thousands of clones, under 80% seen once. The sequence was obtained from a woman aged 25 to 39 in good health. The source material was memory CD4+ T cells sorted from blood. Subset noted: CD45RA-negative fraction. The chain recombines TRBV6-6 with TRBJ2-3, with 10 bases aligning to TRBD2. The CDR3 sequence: CASSSLAGTPDTQYF. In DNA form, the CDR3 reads TGTGCCAGCAGTTCACTAGCGGGAACGCCAGATACGCAGTATTTT.